A selection of T cell receptor beta chains follows, all from one sample in a study of blood T cell repertoires in COVID-19. The repertoire was sequenced with immunoSEQ multiplex PCR; TCRdb's copy has only in-frame clones and lacks some. The sample consists of 200,000 to 300,000 clones, more than 70% of them appearing once. The source material was peripheral blood. These receptors came from a man older than 75 with acute or convalescent COVID-19. The CDR3 runs from the conserved cysteine through the conserved F or W. The D gene is left open where the match is weak. A row's size may be missing; if present it is once, few, many or a size class.

TRBJ1-5,NA,TRBD1,TRBV6-5,TGTGCCAGCAGTTGGACAGGGGGACGGGATCAGCCCCAGCATTTT,CASSWTGGRDQPQHF
TRBJ1-6,NA,TRBD1,TRBV4-1,TGCGCCAGCAGCCAGGGAGGAGGGACAGGGTATAATTCACCCCTCCACTTT,CASSQGGGTGYNSPLHF
TRBJ1-5,NA,NA,TRBV2,TGTGCCAGCAGTGAGCACATTCTTAGCAATCAGCCCCAGCATTTT,CASSEHILSNQPQHF
TRBJ1-2,once,TRBD1,TRBV18,TGTGCCAGCTCAGCAACCCGGGACAGGGGAAATGTGGATGGCTACACCTTC,CASSATRDRGNVDGYTF
TRBJ2-2,NA,TRBD2,TRBV7-3,TGTGCCAGCAGACCTGCGACGGGAGGGAACACCGGGGAGCTGTTTTTT,CASRPATGGNTGELFF
TRBJ1-2,NA,NA,TRBV24-1,TGTGCCACCAGTGATTGGACGGGAACTAATGGCTACACCTTC,CATSDWTGTNGYTF
TRBJ1-3,NA,NA,TRBV6-5,TGTGCCAGCGCCACGGAGCTAGGAAACACCATATATTTT,CASATELGNTIYF
TRBJ2-7,NA,TRBD2,TRBV29-1,TGCAGCGTTAGGACTAGCGGGAGCCCGAGGGGCCACGAGCAGTACTTC,CSVRTSGSPRGHEQYF
TRBJ2-1,NA,TRBD2,TRBV19,TGTGCCAGTAGCCCTGGTCTAGCGGGGGGGAGCTCCTACAATGAGCAGTTCTTC,CASSPGLAGGSSYNEQFF
TRBJ2-1,NA,TRBD1,TRBV6-2/TRBV6-3,TGTGCCAGCAGCAACAGGGGGTCTTACAATGAGCAGTTCTTC,CASSNRGSYNEQFF
TRBJ2-4,NA,NA,TRBV2,TGTGCCAGCGGGGCAGGGGTAGCCAAAAACATTCAGTACTTC,CASGAGVAKNIQYF
TRBJ1-3,NA,TRBD1,TRBV27,TGTGCCAGCAGTTTCACCCCCGGGACAGTAGCTGGAAACACCATATATTTT,CASSFTPGTVAGNTIYF
TRBJ2-5,NA,TRBD1,TRBV4-2,TGTGCCAGCAGCCAAGATCCAGGGGGCATGGAGACCCAGTACTTC,CASSQDPGGMETQYF
TRBJ1-1,NA,NA,TRBV5-4,TGTGCCAGCAAGGAGGCGGGGAACACTGAAGCTTTCTTT,CASKEAGNTEAFF
TRBJ2-6,NA,TRBD1,TRBV9,TGTGCCAGCAGCGTGGTACCGGGACAGGGGTTTGGGGCCAACGTCCTGACTTTC,CASSVVPGQGFGANVLTF
TRBJ1-2,NA,NA,TRBV4-3,TGCGCCAGCAGCCAAGGCCCCCTCGGGGGGGATGGCTACACCTTC,CASSQGPLGGDGYTF
TRBJ1-6,once,NA,TRBV9,TGTGCCAGCAGCGCTCTTCCAGGGATGGGTAATTCACCCCTCCACTTT,CASSALPGMGNSPLHF
TRBJ2-3,NA,TRBD1,TRBV7-2,TGTGCCAGCAGCTTAGACAGGGGGCGGTGGGATACGCAGTATTTT,CASSLDRGRWDTQYF
TRBJ2-5,NA,NA,TRBV6-5,TGTGCCAGCAAGAGGGAAGAGACCCAGTACTTC,CASKREETQYF
TRBJ1-5,NA,NA,TRBV19,TGTGCCAGTAGTATCCCGGGATTAGGTAATCAGCCCCAGCATTTT,CASSIPGLGNQPQHF
TRBJ2-7,NA,NA,TRBV6-5,TGTGCCAGCAGTATGACAGGTTCCAGCTCCTACGAGCAGTACTTC,CASSMTGSSSYEQYF
TRBJ2-7,NA,NA,TRBV28,TGTGCCAGCATAGGGTCCGACAGACCCCCCTACGAGCAGTACTTC,CASIGSDRPPYEQYF
TRBJ1-1,NA,TRBD1,TRBV5-1,TGCGCCAGCAGCTTGGGAGGGACAGGGGTCGCTGAAGCTTTCTTT,CASSLGGTGVAEAFF
TRBJ1-2,NA,TRBD1,TRBV5-1,TGCGCCAGCAGCTTGGCCTTCGGACAGGGGGCGCTTAACTATGGCTACACCTTC,CASSLAFGQGALNYGYTF
TRBJ2-7,NA,NA,TRBV5-5,TGTGCCAGCAGCTTGGCCGTCTCGGGAATCTCCTACGAGCAGTACTTC,CASSLAVSGISYEQYF
TRBJ2-3,NA,TRBD2,TRBV19,TGTGCCAGTGCCGGGACTAGCGGGACGTCCTCCGTGCAGTATTTT,CASAGTSGTSSVQYF